The 20 T cell receptor beta chains given below trace back to one sample, sequenced in a study of beta chain features in type 1 diabetes. What was sequenced were expressed TCRB transcripts, since all of the isolated RNA had been reverse transcribed. Profiled with immunoSEQ multiplex PCR; TCRdb holds only in-frame clones, not every one. The sample yields hundreds of thousands of clones, around 15% seen once. Sequencing was done on a sample of naive CD4+ T cells from blood. All receptors come from a man younger than 30 in good health.

This clone was found a few times. V gene TRBV28 combines with J gene TRBJ2-1; 12 bases map to TRBD2. V shed 3 bases and J 7 bases; nucleotides not matched to a gene: 7. This CDR3 has 16 residues. Germline V gene lookup returns CDR1 MDHEN and CDR2 SYDVKM. The CDR3 DNA is TGTGCCAGCAGTTTGGTGACTAGCGGGAGAGGAAATGAGCAGTTCTTC. The encoded protein is CASSLVTSGRGNEQFF.

This clone turned up a few times. The V call is TRBV15, the J call TRBJ1-5, with 7 bases identical to TRBD1. Germline V lookup: CDR1 LNHNV, CDR2 YYDKDF (reference sequence). CDR3 length equals 16 residues. The trim removed 0 bases at V and 7 bases at J, leaving 9 bases unmatched. DNA of the CDR3: TGTGCCACCAGCAGAGACCAGGTAGGGGGCGGACAGCCCCAGCATTTT. Translating it yields CATSRDQVGGGQPQHF. The full variable domain, rest sourced from reference TRBV15 and TRBJ1-5, is DAMVIQNPRYQVTQFGKPVTLSCSQTLNHNVMYWYQQKSSQAPKLLFHYYDKDFNNEADTPDNFQSRRPNTSFCFLDIRSPGLGDTAMYLCATSRDQVGGGQPQHFGDGTRLSIL.

This clone was seen at least ten times. This sequence joins TRBV27 and TRBJ2-6; D call uncertain. The germline V and J ends were trimmed by 2 bases and 2 bases, with 1 base remaining between them. Per the germline V gene, CDR1 is MNHEY and CDR2 is SMNVEV (reference sequence). There are 13 residues in the CDR3. In nucleotides, the CDR3 is TGTGCCAGCAGTTTAGCTGGGGCCAACGTCCTGACTTTC. Translated, it gives CASSLAGANVLTF. The full variable domain, its missing parts supplied by reference TRBV27 and TRBJ2-6, is EAQVTQNPRYLITVTGKKLTVTCSQNMNHEYMSWYRQDPGLGLRQIYYSMNVEVTDKGDVPEGYKVSRKEKRNFPLILESPSPNQTSLYFCASSLAGANVLTFGAGSRLTVL.

This clone was observed a handful of times. The DNA of the CDR3 is TGCGCCAGCAGCTTGGTAACCTTGGGAGATACGCAGTATTTT. Its protein is CASSLVTLGDTQYF. The chain combines TRBV5-1 with TRBJ2-3; D call uncertain. Trimming removed 0 bases from V and 5 bases from J, with 10 bases in between. The CDR3 sequence is 14 residues long. Germline CDR1 SGHRS, CDR2 YFSETQ.

The gene calls are TRBV7-2 and TRBJ2-6, with a tentative D call TRBD2 (6 bases). CDR1 and CDR2 from the germline V gene are SGHTA and FQGNSA. Trimming took 5 bases from V and 0 from J, leaving 14 bases between them. The length of the CDR3 is 17 residues. The CDR3 region is CASSTPSGGSGANVLTF. DNA for the CDR3: TGTGCCAGCAGCACCCCGTCCGGGGGCTCTGGGGCCAACGTCCTGACTTTC.

This chain uses TRBV11-2 with TRBJ2-4; TRBD2 is a possible D gene (5 bases). Germline loops: CDR1 SGHAT, CDR2 FQNNGV. The CDR3 contains 15 residues. The V and J ends lost 1 base and 7 bases respectively, with 14 bases between them. The DNA of the CDR3 is TGTGCCAGCAGCTTAGCCCCAGCCCGAGGGAACATTCAGTACTTC. Its translation: CASSLAPARGNIQYF.

This chain joins TRBV7-3 and TRBJ2-3; perhaps D is TRBD1 or TRBD2 (6 bases each). Germline CDR1 reads SGHTA; CDR2 reads FQGTGA. The CDR3 is 17 residues long. V was pared by 2 bases and J by 1 base, with 16 bases between. The CDR3 region is CASSLAAPGAGTDTQYF. Here the CDR3 DNA reads TGTGCCAGCAGCTTAGCCGCCCCGGGGGCCGGCACAGATACGCAGTATTTT. Based on the CDR3 plus reference TRBV7-3 and TRBJ2-3, the full variable domain is GAGVSQTPSNKVTEKGKYVELRCDPISGHTALYWYRQSLGQGPEFLIYFQGTGAADDSGLPNDRFFAVRPEGSVSTLKIQRTERGDSAVYLCASSLAAPGAGTDTQYFGPGTRLTVL.

This rearrangement joins TRBV5-1 to TRBJ2-5; the D gene is possibly TRBD2 (7 bases). V was trimmed by 6 bases and J by 2 bases, leaving 11 bases between them. CDR1 and CDR2 (germline): SGHRS, YFSETQ. This CDR3 is 13 amino acids long. Here the CDR3 reads CASNRGAQETQYF. CDR3 sequence (DNA): TGCGCCAGCAACCGGGGGGCACAAGAGACCCAGTACTTC.

This clone was seen more than once but under ten times. The rearrangement joins TRBV5-1 to TRBJ2-7; 11 bases agree with TRBD2. Germline V gene data show CDR1 as SGHRS and CDR2 as YFSETQ. Losses at the gene ends were 4 bases for V and 9 bases for J; bases not matched to a gene: 12. CDR3 length equals 15 residues. The CDR3 nucleotides are TGCGCCAGCAGCCCCGAGACTAGCGGGACGACGGGGCAGTACTTC. The encoded protein is CASSPETSGTTGQYF.

This clone has only a few counts. The chain combines TRBV7-2 with TRBJ2-3; D unclear. The CDR3 has 15 residues. V lost 4 bases and J 5 bases, leaving 16 bases between the germline ends. Germline loops: CDR1 SGHTA, CDR2 FQGNSA. The chain's CDR3 is CASSSLPISGDTQYF. CDR3 coding DNA: TGTGCCAGCAGCTCCCTCCCCATCTCTGGAGATACGCAGTATTTT.

The chain joins TRBV12-5 to TRBJ1-1; D is undetermined. Deletions cut 4 bases from V and 8 bases from J, with 17 bases between. The CDR3 consists of 14 residues. Per germline, CDR1 LGHNT and CDR2 FRNRAP. For the CDR3, the DNA is TGTGCTAGTGGTTCAACGGACGGAACACTCGAAGCTTTCTTT. Residues: CASGSTDGTLEAFF.

In regard to this clone: The sample holds other DNA sequences that translate to the same CDR3. The V call is TRBV29-1, the J call TRBJ1-1; 9 bases fit TRBD1. V lost 4 bases, J lost 4 bases, and 4 bases stayed unmatched. The CDR3 loop spans 13 amino acids. The germline V gene encodes CDR1 SQVTM and CDR2 ANQGSEA. The CDR3 DNA sequence: TGCAGCGTTGTAGGGACAGGGTTCACTGAAGCTTTCTTT. Translated, it gives CSVVGTGFTEAFF.

There are a few counts of this clone. The chain couples TRBV28 to TRBJ2-3; D perhaps matches TRBD2 (7 bases). The CDR3 extends over 15 amino acids. The germline V gene encodes CDR1 MDHEN and CDR2 SYDVKM. Trimming pared 6 bases from V and 4 bases from J, leaving 17 bases between. CDR3 sequence: CASSLRGGASDTQYF. The CDR3 bases are TGTGCCAGCAGCTTAAGGGGGGGGGCCTCAGATACGCAGTATTTT.

As concerns this clone: The same CDR3 arises from other DNA sequences in this sample as well. As DNA, the CDR3 is TGCGCCAGCAGCTTGGAAGAAGAGACCCAGTACTTC. Translating gives CASSLEEETQYF. The chain has TRBV5-1 and TRBJ2-5, with unresolved D. V was pared by 0 bases and J by 3 bases, with 3 bases between. Germline V lookup: CDR1 SGHRS, CDR2 YFSETQ. The CDR3 has 12 amino acids.

In its sample, this clone was seen a few times. The rearrangement uses TRBV9 and TRBJ2-1; 9 bases fit TRBD2. This CDR3 has 16 residues. J was trimmed by 7 bases and V by 0 bases; bases with no gene match: 8. Germline CDR1 reads SGDLS; CDR2 reads YYNGEE. DNA of the CDR3: TGTGCCAGCAGCGTAGTTTCAGCGGGAGGCTATAATGAGCAGTTCTTC. This encodes CASSVVSAGGYNEQFF.

The rearrangement joins TRBV20-1 to TRBJ2-7; D not resolved. Trimming removed 4 bases from V and 3 bases from J, with 4 bases in between. The CDR3 is 10 residues long. Germline V gene data show CDR1 as DFQATT and CDR2 as SNEGSKA (reference sequence). The DNA for the CDR3 is TGCAGTGCTACCCTCTACGAGCAGTACTTC. This encodes CSATLYEQYF.

This chain links TRBV6-6 with TRBJ2-3; perhaps TRBD1 as D (6 bases). The CDR3 has 15 residues. From germline, CDR1 is MNHNY and CDR2 SVGAGI (reference sequence). V shed 6 bases and J shed 2 bases, with 15 bases lying between them. The CDR3 DNA reads as TGTGCCAGCAGGGCCGGACAGCCACACACAGATACGCAGTATTTT. Translation gives CASRAGQPHTDTQYF.

CDR3 bases: TGTGCCAGTACCAAGCAGCGCGAAGCTTTCTTT. This sequence encodes CASTKQREAFF. J is TRBJ1-1 and V is TRBV19; D ambiguous. Trimming shortened V by 7 bases and J by 8 bases, and 11 bases separated the two germline ends. The CDR3 loop spans 11 amino acids. Germline CDR1 and CDR2: LNHDA and SQIVND (reference sequence). Full variable domain (remainder filled in from reference TRBV19 and TRBJ1-1): DGGITQSPKYLFRKEGQNVTLSCEQNLNHDAMYWYRQDPGQGLRLIYYSQIVNDFQKGDIAEGYSVSREKKESFPLTVTSAQKNPTAFYLCASTKQREAFFGQGTRLTVV.

Only a few counts were recorded for this clone. The chain combines TRBV28 with TRBJ1-2; D gene uncertain. V was trimmed by 3 bases and J by 5 bases, leaving 19 bases between them. There are 16 residues in the CDR3. Germline V gene data show CDR1 as MDHEN and CDR2 as SYDVKM. The CDR3: CASSFFRASPIYGYTF. CDR3 nucleotides: TGTGCCAGCAGTTTCTTCCGGGCCAGCCCCATTTATGGCTACACCTTC.

The CDR3 bases are TGTGCCACCAGCAGAGATCTACTGGGAAAACTGTTTTTT. Translated, it gives CATSRDLLGKLFF. The chain uses TRBV15 and TRBJ1-4; D not resolved. The CDR3 runs 13 residues. Germline assignment: CDR1 LNHNV and CDR2 YYDKDF (reference sequence). V was shortened by 0 bases and J by 10 bases, with 9 bases between the two germline ends.